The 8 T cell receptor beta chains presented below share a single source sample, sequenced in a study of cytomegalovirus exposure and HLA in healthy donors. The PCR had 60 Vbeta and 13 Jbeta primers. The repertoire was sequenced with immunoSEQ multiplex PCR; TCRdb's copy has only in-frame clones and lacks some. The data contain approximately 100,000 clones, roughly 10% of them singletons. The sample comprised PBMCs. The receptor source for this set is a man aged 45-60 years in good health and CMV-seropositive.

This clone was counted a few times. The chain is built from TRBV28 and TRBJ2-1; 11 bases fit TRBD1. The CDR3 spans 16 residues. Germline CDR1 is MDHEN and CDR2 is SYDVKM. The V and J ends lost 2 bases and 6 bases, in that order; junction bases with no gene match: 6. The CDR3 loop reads CASSLSQGTGGNEQFF. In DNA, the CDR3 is TGTGCCAGCAGTTTAAGTCAGGGGACAGGGGGCAATGAGCAGTTCTTC.

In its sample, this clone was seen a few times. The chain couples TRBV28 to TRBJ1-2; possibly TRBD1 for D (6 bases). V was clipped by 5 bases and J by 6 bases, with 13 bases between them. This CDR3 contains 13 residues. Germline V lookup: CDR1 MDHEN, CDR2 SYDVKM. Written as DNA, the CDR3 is TGTGCCAGCAGTCGAGGGGGGGAGAATGGCTACACCTTC. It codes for CASSRGGENGYTF.

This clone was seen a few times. Here the CDR3 reads CASSFHPSGTYDYGYTF. The CDR3 nucleotides read TGTGCCAGCAGCTTTCACCCCTCCGGGACATACGACTATGGCTACACCTTC. The J gene is TRBJ1-2, the V gene TRBV11-3; tentatively, D is TRBD1 (6 bases). Germline V lookup: CDR1 SGHNT, CDR2 YENEEA. The CDR3 spans 17 residues. V was shortened by 3 bases and J by 3 bases, with 20 bases between the two germline ends.

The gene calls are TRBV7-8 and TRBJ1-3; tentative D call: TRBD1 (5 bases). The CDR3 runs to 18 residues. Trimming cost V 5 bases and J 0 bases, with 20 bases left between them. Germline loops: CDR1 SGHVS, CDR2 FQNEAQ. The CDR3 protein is CASSHPPQGRYSGNTIYF. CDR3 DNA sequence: TGTGCCAGCAGCCATCCTCCTCAGGGCCGCTACTCTGGAAACACCATATATTTT.

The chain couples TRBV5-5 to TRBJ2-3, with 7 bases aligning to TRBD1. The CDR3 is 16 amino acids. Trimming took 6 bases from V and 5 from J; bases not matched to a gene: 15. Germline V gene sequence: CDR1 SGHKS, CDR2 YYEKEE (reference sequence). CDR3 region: CASTLGVTGTGDTQYF. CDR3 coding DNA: TGTGCCAGCACCCTGGGTGTGACAGGGACCGGAGATACGCAGTATTTT.

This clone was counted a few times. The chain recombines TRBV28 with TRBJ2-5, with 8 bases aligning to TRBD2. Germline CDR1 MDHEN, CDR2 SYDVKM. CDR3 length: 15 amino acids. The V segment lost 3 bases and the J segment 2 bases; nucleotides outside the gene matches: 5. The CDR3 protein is CASSFPGTRQETQYF. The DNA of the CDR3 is TGTGCCAGCAGTTTCCCCGGGACTAGACAAGAGACCCAGTACTTC.

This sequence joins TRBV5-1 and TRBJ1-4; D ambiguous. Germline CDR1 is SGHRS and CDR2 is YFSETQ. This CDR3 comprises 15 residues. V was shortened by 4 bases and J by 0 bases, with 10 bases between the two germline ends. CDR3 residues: CASSPSYATNEKLFF. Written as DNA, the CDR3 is TGCGCCAGCAGCCCCTCGTATGCAACTAATGAAAAACTGTTTTTT.

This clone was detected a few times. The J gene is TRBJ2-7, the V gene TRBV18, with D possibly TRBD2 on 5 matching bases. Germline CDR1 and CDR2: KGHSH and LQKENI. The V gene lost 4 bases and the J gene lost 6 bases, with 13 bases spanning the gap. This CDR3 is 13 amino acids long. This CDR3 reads CASSLQRAGEQYF. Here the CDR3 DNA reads TGTGCCAGCTCACTGCAACGGGCGGGCGAGCAGTACTTC.